These 19 T cell receptor beta chains originate from one sample sequenced in a study of CD8+CD57+ T cells in acquired aplastic anemia. The use of genomic DNA as template underpinned the TCR beta VDJ and CDR3 profiling. A single record per CDR3 protein comes from TCRdb applying MiXCR to the reads. Here the sample spans a few hundred thousand distinct CDR3 sequences, around 32% being singletons. Sequencing involved patients with CD8+CD57+ cell expansion previously shown by flow cytometry. The sequenced sample consisted of sorted CD4+, CD8+, or CD8+CD57+ T cells (not recorded which) from PBMCs. These receptor sequences come from a human donor with aplastic anemia.

Concerning this clonotype: This CDR3 is missing its conserved last phenylalanine or tryptophan, likely due to a read error. The chain couples TRBV7-9 to TRBJ1-3, with D unresolved. CDR3 length equals 15 residues. Trimming pared 5 bases from V and 1 base from J, leaving 12 bases between. Per the germline V gene, CDR1 is SEHNR and CDR2 is FQNEAQ (reference sequence). The CDR3 loop reads CASSRNRGSGNTIYL. CDR3 DNA sequence: TGTGCCAGCAGCCGAAACCGAGGGTCTGGAAACACCATATATCTT.

This clonotype was counted many times. In DNA, the CDR3 is TGTGCCAGCAGTGAAGAAGGACAGGGAGGCTACGAGCAGTACTTC. Amino acid sequence: CASSEEGQGGYEQYF. The chain combines TRBV25-1 with TRBJ2-7; TRBD1 matches 8 bases. The CDR3 extends over 15 amino acids. Germline V gives CDR1 MGHDK, CDR2 SYGVNS. V shed 2 bases and J 3 bases; nucleotides not matched to a gene: 6.

This clonotype has more than one count but fewer than ten. A junction boundary mismatches the germline segment, possibly from a read error. This chain joins TRBV10-3 and TRBJ2-1; D gene unclear. This CDR3 region has 13 residues. CDR1 is ENHRY and CDR2 is SYGVKD in the germline V gene. The CDR3 sequence is CASSVSLYNEQFF. CDR3 nucleotide sequence: TGTGCCAGCAGTGTTTCCTTGTACAATGAGCAGTTCTTC.

There are a few counts of this clonotype. The chain recombines TRBV12-3 or TRBV12-4 with TRBJ2-7; D is uncertain. This CDR3 region has 14 residues. The V end was cut by 3 bases, the J end by 3 bases, with 12 bases between. The CDR3 sequence: CASSFLGIDYEQYF. The CDR3 nucleotides read TGTGCCAGCAGTTTTCTGGGTATCGACTACGAGCAGTACTTC.

This clonotype was detected ten times or more. The chain uses TRBV2 and TRBJ2-1; 10 nucleotides align to TRBD2. CDR1 is SNHLY and CDR2 is FYNNEI in the germline V gene. This CDR3 region has 17 residues. J was trimmed by 0 bases and V by 8 bases; bases with no gene match: 10. CDR3 residues: CASCTGLADHSYNEQFF. CDR3 sequence (DNA): TGTGCCAGCTGTACCGGACTAGCGGATCACTCCTACAATGAGCAGTTCTTC. Drawing the rest from reference TRBV2 and TRBJ2-1, the complete variable domain is EPEVTQTPSHQVTQMGQEVILRCVPISNHLYFYWYRQILGQKVEFLVSFYNNEISEKSEIFDDQFSVERPDGSNFTLKIRSTKLEDSAMYFCASCTGLADHSYNEQFFGPGTRLTVL.

The sample holds many counts of this clonotype. V and J are TRBV29-1 and TRBJ2-1; the D gene is possibly TRBD1 (7 bases). CDR1 SQVTM and CDR2 ANQGSEA come from the germline V gene. The CDR3 length is 13 residues. V shed 7 bases and J shed 13 bases, with 23 bases lying between them. CDR3 sequence reads: CSAHAVAGGRQFF. The CDR3 DNA follows: TGCAGCGCCCACGCCGTGGCAGGGGGGCGACAGTTCTTC.

This clonotype was counted ten times or more. The CDR3 is CASSQVLGNYGYTF. In DNA form, the CDR3 reads TGCGCCAGCAGCCAAGTTTTAGGGAACTATGGCTACACCTTC. V and J are TRBV4-1 and TRBJ1-2; D uncertain. The V end was cut by 1 base, the J end by 2 bases, with 8 bases between. Germline V CDR1 and CDR2: MGHRA, YSYEKL. The CDR3 runs 14 residues.

The V gene is TRBV6-1, the J gene TRBJ1-1; 8 bases map to TRBD1. This CDR3 region has 14 residues. Germline trimming cut 3 bases from V and 4 bases from J; bases unmatched to any gene: 4. Germline loops: CDR1 MNHNS, CDR2 SASEGT. In DNA form, the CDR3 reads TGTGCCAGCAGTGACAGGGGGCAAGTCACTGAAGCTTTCTTT. It translates to CASSDRGQVTEAFF.

This clonotype came up a few times. The chain links TRBV6-4 to TRBJ1-1; D call uncertain. CDR3 size: 14 residues. Germline V lookup: CDR1 MRHNA, CDR2 SNTAGT. The ends were cut back, 6 bases at V and 4 bases at J, with 15 bases in the middle. CDR3 region: CASRRDGTSTEAFF. The CDR3 DNA follows: TGTGCCAGCAGAAGAGACGGAACAAGCACTGAAGCTTTCTTT.

This clonotype was recorded many times. The V gene is TRBV19, the J gene TRBJ1-1; possibly TRBD1 for D (5 bases). CDR3 size: 11 residues. V was pared by 7 bases and J by 6 bases, with 9 bases between. CDR1 and CDR2 from the germline V gene are LNHDA and SQIVND (reference sequence). The CDR3 loop is CASKVGAEAFF. The CDR3 bases are TGTGCCAGTAAAGTAGGGGCTGAAGCTTTCTTT.

J is TRBJ2-3 and V is TRBV19; a weak D match, TRBD2 (6 bases). Looked up from germline, CDR1 is LNHDA and CDR2 is SQIVND (reference sequence). With 7 bases removed from V and 10 bases from J, the gap between germline ends came to 15 bases. This CDR3 is built from 12 residues. This CDR3 reads CASTPGAGSQYF. CDR3 coding DNA: TGTGCCAGTACCCCTGGGGCGGGGTCGCAGTATTTT.

A remark on this clonotype: One end of the junction does not line up with germline, which may come from a read error. This rearrangement joins TRBV20-1 to TRBJ2-3; the D gene is possibly TRBD1 (5 bases). Looked up from germline, CDR1 is DFQATT and CDR2 is SNEGSKA (reference sequence). The CDR3 length is 12 residues. The CDR3 coding sequence is TGCAGTCCAAGGGGCCACACAGATAGGCAGTATTTT. Encoded protein: CSPRGHTDRQYF.

Many counts were recorded for this clonotype. The chain combines TRBV9 with TRBJ2-7, with D possibly being TRBD1 (5 bases). Germline V gene data show CDR1 as SGDLS and CDR2 as YYNGEE. The CDR3 length is 15 residues. Trimming cost V 0 bases and J 8 bases, with 18 bases left between them. In DNA form, the CDR3 reads TGTGCCAGCAGCGTAGAATTGACAGAGACGACAAAGCAGTACTTC. It encodes CASSVELTETTKQYF. The whole variable domain, filled in from reference TRBV9 and TRBJ2-7, reads DSGVTQTPKHLITATGQRVTLRCSPRSGDLSVYWYQQSLDQGLQFLIQYYNGEERAKGNILERFSAQQFPDLHSELNLSSLELGDSALYFCASSVELTETTKQYFGPGTRLTVT.

This clonotype was seen repeatedly, ten times or more. This chain connects TRBV7-3 to TRBJ1-1, with a possible D match to TRBD1 (6 bases). Trimming left V 3 bases short and J 6 bases short, with 11 bases between. CDR1 is SGHTA, CDR2 FQGTGA, per germline. This CDR3 contains 13 residues. CDR3 coding DNA: TGTGCCAGCAGCTTTGGCAGGGGAGCTGAAGCTTTCTTT. Amino acids: CASSFGRGAEAFF.

Comment on this clonotype: A read error may account for a junction end that differs from germline. V is TRBV10-3 and J is TRBJ2-7; D unresolved. The CDR3 runs 15 residues. From germline, CDR1 is ENHRY and CDR2 SYGVKD. The CDR3 sequence is CASSYSISPQYEQYF. In DNA, the CDR3 is TGTGCCAGCAGTTACTCGATTTCTCCCCAGTACGAGCAGTACTTC.

V gene TRBV25-1 combines with J gene TRBJ2-7, with D possibly TRBD1 on 6 matching bases. The CDR3 totals 11 residues. Trimming stripped 11 bases from V and 2 bases from J, with 10 bases between. Germline V gene sequence: CDR1 MGHDK, CDR2 SYGVNS. CDR3 protein: CAPGTPYEQYF. DNA for the CDR3: TGTGCCCCCGGGACACCCTACGAGCAGTACTTC.

The V gene is TRBV10-3, the J gene TRBJ1-2; 8 bases agree with TRBD1. V lost 6 bases, J lost 4 bases, and 7 bases stayed unmatched. The CDR3 loop spans 14 amino acids. Per germline, CDR1 ENHRY and CDR2 SYGVKD. The CDR3 here is CAIRPGQAGYGYTF. As DNA, the CDR3 is TGTGCCATCAGGCCGGGACAGGCCGGCTATGGCTACACCTTC.

This clonotype was detected ten times or more. This chain uses TRBV7-2 with TRBJ1-6, with D unclear. Per the germline V gene, CDR1 is SGHTA and CDR2 is FQGNSA. Trimming removed 3 bases at V and 11 bases at J, with 8 bases between. The CDR3 extends over 12 amino acids. CDR3 protein: CASSLQRAPLHF. The DNA for the CDR3 is TGTGCCAGCAGCTTGCAGAGAGCACCCCTCCACTTT.

The chain combines TRBV7-6 with TRBJ2-1, with 10 positions matching TRBD2. The CDR3 runs to 15 residues. With V trimmed by 1 base and J by 8 bases, 5 bases remained unmatched. Germline CDR1 SGHVS, CDR2 FNYEAQ. In DNA form, the CDR3 reads TGTGCCAGCAGCTTAGGTAGCGGGAGGACGGATGAGCAGTTCTTC. Residues: CASSLGSGRTDEQFF.